This T cell receptor (beta chain) was captured in a study of regulatory T cells in long-lasting Graves disease (dated by TCRdb to the early 2020s). At the level of the whole study: Patients with newly diagnosed Graves' disease had been on antithyroid drugs for under 3 months. This study used TCR sequencing and RNA sequencing of peripheral blood to compare persistent Graves' disease patients against newly diagnosed Graves' disease patients. The study was conducted in China and was registered as a clinical trial. TCR sequencing covered around 13 persistent and approximately 20 newly diagnosed Graves' disease patients, some 33 samples in total.

This clonotype was observed many times. What antigen it recognizes has not been identified. Per-base qualities were not stored, and no clone one base away is much larger. This sample's time point label indicates: newly diagnosed GD, antithyroid drugs for less than 3 months. For both TCR sequencing and RNA sequencing, RNA was extracted from PBMCs using TRIzol. Graves' disease was diagnosed according to American Thyroid Association guidelines. Patients were recruited from an endocrinology department in Xi'an, China. Each patient gave roughly 8.4 milliliters of peripheral blood, collected in an EDTA anticoagulant tube. PBMCs were isolated by Ficoll Paque Plus density gradient separation without further T cell sorting. An Agilent 2100 Bioanalyzer and agarose gel were used to check RNA quality, while a NanoDrop 2000 measured RNA concentration. Receptor amplification or capture employed multiplex PCR. The sequencer listed for this sample is Illumina HiSeq 4000. TCR beta libraries were built with iRepertoire HTBI primers and Arm-PCR amplification of CDR3 regions. Before sequencing, the PCR products underwent gel purification. Per the authors' processing: Across samples, roughly 60 TRBV and 13 to 15 TRBJ segments were identified and used for gene usage analysis of CDR3 amino acid clonotypes. COPE and FqMerger were used to merge the filtered high-quality paired reads into contigs. BLAST was used to align contigs to IMGT TRBV, TRBD and TRBJ reference genes, and CDR3 was defined according to IMGT. Highly expanded clones were defined as clonotypes with a frequency above 0.1%. Shannon entropy served as the measure of repertoire diversity, while the Gini coefficient captured V-J evenness. Public clonotypes were defined as clonotypes shared by more than one individual. The public reads were reprocessed in TCRdb via fastp at Q25 and MiXCR, keeping in-frame beta chains. Each entry merges the rows of one CDR3 protein and shows their most common DNA and genes. None of the V and J calls come from the authors' own analysis; TCRdb made them. For this sample the table gives a few hundred thousand distinct CDR3 sequences, of which about 10% were detected only once. In total, the top ten clones hold under 20% of the sample.

Broader findings and caveats from the paper: Only the TCR beta chain was sequenced and analyzed. A larger number of public clonotypes was shared among persistent patients (under 3,000) than among newly diagnosed patients (around 970). The authors acknowledged the small sample size as a limitation that may reduce accuracy. The study examined only peripheral blood because the primary lesion, thyroid tissue, could not be accessed. Persistent Graves' disease patients showed lower TCR Shannon entropy and fewer highly expanded clones than newly diagnosed patients, suggesting clonal expansion. Persistent disease showed preferential use of TRBV28, TRBJ1-2 and TRBJ2-5, whereas newly diagnosed disease favored TRBV20-1 and TRBJ2-1.

Reading the germline V gene gives CDR1 MGHDK and CDR2 SYGVNS. The CDR3 covers 15 residues, taking in both the cysteine and the phenylalanine. Just CDR3 DNA is preserved here, 45 bases in frame from base 1. V gives up 6 bases and J gives up 2 bases, and the segment between their germline ends measures 14 bases. These sequences were also reported in another study, on T cells in Graves' hyperthyroidism and ophthalmopathy. As that second study puts it: Stable Graves' hyperthyroidism was defined as no progression to ophthalmopathy during 18 months of follow-up. Hyperthyroidism patients were newly diagnosed, had a disease duration of under 2 months, and were aged 18 to 65 years. Exclusion was applied to patients with uncontrolled infections, other autoimmune diseases, pregnancy or lactation. Diagnoses were established on the basis of clinical symptoms, serum thyroxine and TRAb, thyroid ultrasound, and orbital computed tomography. The first round of RT-PCR for the TCR CDR3 was performed with the HTBI primer set and the Qiagen OneStep RT-PCR kit. Most expanded thyroid clonotypes (frequency above 0.001) were also detected in blood, suggesting blood repertoires may reflect thyroid immune responses. A 13 V-J signature model separated ophthalmopathy from stable hyperthyroidism, with about 88% sensitivity and 81% to 82% specificity in cross-validation and 80%/75% in testing. In validation, progression to ophthalmopathy was predicted by the model with 70% to 71% sensitivity and 72.22% specificity, a median of roughly six months before onset. A discovery cohort of fewer than 110 patients, 43 with Graves' ophthalmopathy and fewer than 65 with stable Graves' hyperthyroidism, was used to find distinguishing TCR V-J signatures. An independent validation cohort of 18 to 20 hyperthyroidism patients and some 15 patients who later progressed to ophthalmopathy tested prospective prediction of ophthalmopathy. The roughly 100 discovery patients were randomly split 7:3 into training and test sets. The study also compared thyroid tissue and blood T-cell repertoires from 5 to 7 Graves' hyperthyroidism patients. After blood sampling, hyperthyroidism patients were treated with methimazole at a starting dose of 30 mg daily, and ophthalmopathy patients were treated with high-dose intravenous methylprednisolone. A second multiplex PCR round built the libraries, followed by size selection and purification. Libraries were sequenced paired-end with 100 bp reads on an Illumina HiSeq2000. SOAPnuke was used to process the raw data, removing reads that contained adapters or uncalled bases, had a mean Phred below 15, or lacked an exact match to the constant primer or identifier. COPE v1.2.5 was used to merge the high-quality paired reads, and each unique nucleotide sequence was defined as a clonotype. Clonotypes were aligned to IMGT TRBV, TRBD and TRBJ reference segments using MiTCR v1.1. Analysis was restricted to V-J combinations with a frequency above 0.0001, which covered approximately 99% of repertoires. A TCS score was defined as the ratio between F50 (clonal expansion) and ExV (chaos), using BLOSUM62-based TCRdist between CDR3 peptides within each V-J. Welch's t-statistics and random forest reduced 500 to 650 V-J features to around 14, which were used in a naive Bayes classifier (R e1071). Sample size was not statistically predetermined, and blinding of investigators to group allocation was not performed. The paper describes TCR Vbeta CDR3 sequencing of around 140 peripheral blood samples, made up of under 50 ophthalmopathy patients, around 73 hyperthyroidism patients and roughly 17 progressor patients.

Sample: peripheral blood mononuclear cells (PBMCs), taken at new diagnosis, from a patient treated with antithyroid drugs. This receptor chain uses TRBV25-1 and TRBJ1-3; TRBD1 might be the D gene, on 5 matching bases. This TCR was sampled from a woman aged 18-35 years with Graves disease. Donor details come from another sample of the same person, matched by shared clones. The DNA sequence follows: TGTGCCAGCAGCAATCGGGGACGGACTGGAAACACCATATATTTT. Its amino acids are CASSNRGRTGNTIYF. Reference TRBV25-1 and TRBJ1-3 proteins supply the regions before and after the CDR3; the full variable domain is: EADIYQTPRYLVIGTGKKITLECSQTMGHDKMYWYQQDPGMELHLIHYSYGVNSTEKGDLSSESTVSRIRTEHFPLTLESARPSHTSQYLCASSNRGRTGNTIYFGEGSWLTVV.